The 30 T cell receptor beta chains given below trace back to one sample, sequenced in a study of memory CD8 T cells in hepatitis C reinfection. Clones were read by immunoSEQ multiplex PCR, and TCRdb kept only the in-frame ones, dropping some. The repertoire has 50,000 or so clones, about nine tenths of them found once; the top ten carry 0.95% to 1.1%. Time point described: pre-reinfection, 55 to 20 weeks before reinfection detection. The sorted cells went straight to TCR sequencing with no prior in vitro expansion. The sample consisted of naive CD8+ T cells sorted from blood. The source of these receptors is a man aged 18 to 30 with hepatitis C virus infection.

The rearrangement joins TRBV2 to TRBJ2-3; 14 bases map to TRBD2. V gave up 5 bases and J gave up 0 bases; unmatched junction bases: 7. CDR3 length: 18 residues. Per the germline V gene, CDR1 is SNHLY and CDR2 is FYNNEI. The CDR3, as DNA: TGTGCCAGCAGTCCACTGACTAGCGGGAGGGCGAGCACAGATACGCAGTATTTT. It yields the protein CASSPLTSGRASTDTQYF.

Only one count was recorded for this clone. This same CDR3 is encoded by further DNA sequences in the sample. V and J are TRBV7-3 and TRBJ2-1; the D gene is possibly TRBD2 (5 bases). Trimming took off 1 base at V and 2 bases at J, with 12 bases between the two ends. The CDR3 has 16 amino acids. Germline-derived CDR1 and CDR2 are SGHTA and FQGTGA. CDR3 bases: TGTGCCAGCAGCTTAAGAGGGCAGGACCCCTACAATGAGCAGTTCTTC. Translation: CASSLRGQDPYNEQFF. The full variable domain, rest sourced from reference TRBV7-3 and TRBJ2-1, is GAGVSQTPSNKVTEKGKYVELRCDPISGHTALYWYRQSLGQGPEFLIYFQGTGAADDSGLPNDRFFAVRPEGSVSTLKIQRTERGDSAVYLCASSLRGQDPYNEQFFGPGTRLTVL.

V gene TRBV6-6 combines with J gene TRBJ1-6; D remains ambiguous. Germline values: CDR1 MNHNY, CDR2 SVGAGI (reference sequence). The CDR3 covers 15 residues. V shed 2 bases and J shed 0 bases, with 5 bases lying between them. CDR3 DNA sequence: TGTGCCAGCAGTTACCTGAGCTCCTATAATTCACCCCTCCACTTT. Protein product: CASSYLSSYNSPLHF.

The chain couples TRBV18 to TRBJ1-6, with 7 bases fitting TRBD1. With V trimmed by 4 bases and J by 4 bases, 7 bases remained unmatched. Germline assignment: CDR1 KGHSH and CDR2 LQKENI. The CDR3 spans 16 residues. The CDR3 region is CASSLSRDSYNSPLHF. CDR3 DNA sequence: TGTGCCAGCTCACTTAGCCGGGACAGTTATAATTCACCCCTCCACTTT.

The rearrangement links TRBV2 to TRBJ2-3, with 7 bases fitting TRBD2. Looked up from germline, CDR1 is SNHLY and CDR2 is FYNNEI. The CDR3 consists of 17 residues. Germline trimming cut 4 bases from V and 5 bases from J; bases unmatched to any gene: 15. The CDR3 loop is CASSGIGGRRGEDTQYF. For the CDR3, the DNA is TGTGCCAGCAGTGGTATCGGCGGGAGAAGGGGAGAAGATACGCAGTATTTT.

This clone was observed a single time. V usage is TRBV5-4 and J usage is TRBJ1-2; D might be TRBD1 (6 bases). The CDR3 runs to 14 residues. CDR1 and CDR2 from the germline V gene are SGHNT and YYREEE (reference sequence). V lost 4 bases and J lost 3, with 13 bases in between. Here the CDR3 reads CASSMGEGDYGYTF. The CDR3 DNA reads TGTGCCAGCAGCATGGGCGAGGGGGACTATGGCTACACCTTC.

The chain joins TRBV27 to TRBJ2-2; the match to TRBD2 covers 9 bases. J gave up 2 bases and V 7 bases, and 5 bases lay outside the gene matches. The CDR3 is 15 amino acids. The germline V gene encodes CDR1 MNHEY and CDR2 SMNVEV (reference sequence). The chain's CDR3 is CASTMGLANTGELFF. In DNA form, the CDR3 reads TGTGCCAGCACCATGGGACTAGCTAACACCGGGGAGCTGTTTTTT.

The V gene is TRBV11-2, the J gene TRBJ2-1; TRBD2 matches at 7 bases. The germline gives CDR1 SGHAT, CDR2 FQNNGV. Unmatched junction bases numbered 10, after V lost 5 bases and J lost 3 bases. The CDR3 extends over 16 amino acids. The CDR3 is CASSPPGLADYNEQFF. Here the CDR3 DNA reads TGTGCCAGCAGCCCGCCGGGTCTAGCGGACTACAATGAGCAGTTCTTC.

This rearrangement joins TRBV27 to TRBJ2-1; 9 bases align to TRBD1. The CDR3 runs to 14 residues. V lost 7 bases and J lost 4; bases outside the gene matches: 5. The germline V gene has CDR1 MNHEY and CDR2 SMNVEV (reference sequence). The CDR3 DNA follows: TGTGCCAGCACCGCCGGGACAGGGTACAATGAGCAGTTCTTC. This codes for CASTAGTGYNEQFF.

The chain combines TRBV21-1 with TRBJ2-3; TRBD2, the table's D call, was not compared with the DNA. TRBV21-1 constitutes a pseudogene. CDR3 size: 12 residues. The CDR3 here is CASSTSTDTQYF. CDR3 in DNA: TGTGCCAGCAGCACTAGCACAGATACGCAGTATTTT.

V usage is TRBV2 and J usage is TRBJ2-1; 11 bases fit TRBD2. V trimming: 4 bases; J trimming: 4 bases; junction bases outside the gene matches: 3. CDR1 and CDR2 (germline): SNHLY, FYNNEI. The CDR3 is made up of 15 amino acids. CDR3 in amino acids: CASSAGTSGYNEQFF. The CDR3 region has the DNA TGTGCCAGCAGTGCCGGGACTAGCGGATACAATGAGCAGTTCTTC.

In this sample, this clone turned up once. V is TRBV10-2 and J is TRBJ2-2, with D hard to call. This CDR3 region has 10 residues. V dropped 7 bases and J dropped 7 bases, with 4 bases sitting between them. Germline V gene lookup returns CDR1 WSHSY and CDR2 SAAADI. The CDR3 DNA follows: TGCGCCAGCAACGGCGGGGAGCTGTTTTTT. Translated, it gives CASNGGELFF.

The chain joins TRBV7-7 to TRBJ2-3; perhaps TRBD1 as D (5 bases). The CDR3 totals 16 residues. V lost 1 base, J lost 0 bases, and 11 bases lay in between. Germline V lookup: CDR1 SSHAT, CDR2 FNYEAQ (reference sequence). The CDR3 DNA is TGTGCCAGCAGCTTAGGGGCAAGGGGAAGCACAGATACGCAGTATTTT. This encodes CASSLGARGSTDTQYF. Based on the CDR3 plus reference TRBV7-7 and TRBJ2-3, the full variable domain is GAGVSQSPRYKVTKRGQDVTLRCDPISSHATLYWYQQALGQGPEFLTYFNYEAQPDKSGLPSDRFSAERPEGSISTLTIQRTEQRDSAMYRCASSLGARGSTDTQYFGPGTRLTVL.

The chain links TRBV13 to TRBJ2-4, with D unclear. CDR1 and CDR2 from the germline V gene are PRHDT and FYEKMQ (reference sequence). The V gene lost 7 bases and the J gene lost 5 bases, with 12 bases spanning the gap. The CDR3 has 13 residues. For the CDR3, the DNA is TGTGCCAGCAAAGATAACAGTCAAAACATTCAGTACTTC. The encoded protein is CASKDNSQNIQYF.

The chain combines TRBV11-3 with TRBJ2-2; the D gene is possibly TRBD1 (5 bases). Germline values: CDR1 SGHNT, CDR2 YENEEA. The V end was cut by 5 bases, the J end by 5 bases, with 12 bases between. This CDR3 contains 14 residues. The CDR3 sequence: CASSDSWKTGELFF. The CDR3 DNA reads as TGTGCCAGCAGCGACAGCTGGAAGACCGGGGAGCTGTTTTTT.

This clone was seen more than once but under ten times. V gene TRBV29-1 combines with J gene TRBJ1-1; no clear D. Germline CDR1 is SQVTM and CDR2 is ANQGSEA. The CDR3 sequence is 12 residues long. V gave up 4 bases and J gave up 0 bases, with 6 bases separating them. The CDR3 sequence: CSVVKLNTEAFF. Here the CDR3 DNA reads TGCAGCGTTGTCAAGCTGAACACTGAAGCTTTCTTT.

The chain is built from TRBV6-1 and TRBJ2-7; D uncertain. From germline, CDR1 is MNHNS and CDR2 SASEGT. CDR3 size: 12 residues. V lost 2 bases, J lost 4 bases, and 6 bases lay in between. The CDR3 sequence is CASSEKRYEQYF. DNA of the CDR3: TGTGCCAGCAGTGAAAAACGGTACGAGCAGTACTTC.

The rearrangement uses TRBV13 and TRBJ1-1, with 11 bases fitting TRBD1. Per the germline V gene, CDR1 is PRHDT and CDR2 is FYEKMQ (reference sequence). After removal of 7 bases from V and 1 base from J, the junction contained 8 bases not matched to a gene. The CDR3 runs 16 residues. The DNA for the CDR3 is TGTGCCAGCATGGACAGGGGGCTCTATCGGAACACTGAAGCTTTCTTT. Encoded protein: CASMDRGLYRNTEAFF.

The V and J genes are TRBV27 and TRBJ2-3, with TRBD2 matching 8 bases. The V gene end was trimmed by 8 bases and the J gene end by 2 bases; junction bases not matched to a gene: 12. The CDR3 covers 16 residues. Germline V gene sequence: CDR1 MNHEY, CDR2 SMNVEV (reference sequence). CDR3 residues: CASGHSSGLITDTQYF. Written as DNA, the CDR3 is TGTGCCAGCGGCCATTCTAGCGGGCTAATCACAGATACGCAGTATTTT.

This clone was recorded only once. This sequence joins TRBV19 and TRBJ2-1, with D perhaps matching TRBD2 (6 bases). CDR1 is LNHDA and CDR2 is SQIVND in the germline V gene (reference sequence). V was cut by 1 base and J by 3 bases, with 10 bases left in between. There are 15 residues in the CDR3. The chain's CDR3 is CASSIVPSDYNEQFF. The CDR3 bases are TGTGCCAGTAGTATAGTACCTAGCGACTACAATGAGCAGTTCTTC.

The chain employs TRBV6-1 and TRBJ1-6; TRBD1 agrees at 9 bases. The trim removed 4 bases at V and 4 bases at J, leaving 11 bases unmatched. Germline CDR1 reads MNHNS; CDR2 reads SASEGT. This CDR3 region has 18 residues. CDR3 residues: CASSAVVPGTGYNSPLHF. The CDR3 DNA follows: TGTGCCAGCAGTGCCGTAGTCCCCGGGACAGGGTATAATTCACCCCTCCACTTT.

The rearrangement links TRBV19 to TRBJ1-1; D call uncertain. Trimming pared 3 bases from V and 0 bases from J, leaving 5 bases between. The V gene's germline CDR1 is LNHDA and CDR2 SQIVND (reference sequence). This CDR3 has 13 residues. DNA of the CDR3: TGTGCCAGTAGTATGGGCATGAACACTGAAGCTTTCTTT. This translates into CASSMGMNTEAFF.

The rearrangement uses TRBV6-1 and TRBJ2-1; 12 nucleotides match TRBD2. Germline V CDR1 and CDR2: MNHNS, SASEGT. With 5 bases clipped from V and 4 bases from J, the junction kept 3 bases outside the gene matches. There are 15 residues in the CDR3. CDR3 coding DNA: TGTGCCAGCAGTCCTACTAGCGGGAGGTACAATGAGCAGTTCTTC. Translation gives CASSPTSGRYNEQFF.

This clone has only a few counts. This CDR3 reads CASSPGTGINNEQFF. The CDR3 coding sequence is TGCGCCAGCAGCCCCGGGACAGGGATTAACAATGAGCAGTTCTTC. The chain couples TRBV4-3 to TRBJ2-1; TRBD1 matches 9 bases. The germline V gene has CDR1 LGHNA and CDR2 YSLEER. This CDR3 comprises 15 residues. The V gene end was trimmed by 4 bases and the J gene end by 5 bases; junction bases not matched to a gene: 6.

The genes are TRBV30 and TRBJ1-5, with TRBD1 identical over 10 bases. The CDR3 is 15 amino acids. The germline gives CDR1 GTSNPN, CDR2 SVGIG (reference sequence). Trimming removed 0 bases from V and 6 bases from J; junction bases left unmatched: 5. CDR3 sequence reads: CAWSVQGQGVQPQHF. CDR3 DNA sequence: TGTGCCTGGAGTGTACAAGGACAGGGGGTTCAGCCCCAGCATTTT.

This clone was counted once. This chain links TRBV5-4 with TRBJ2-6; the D gene is possibly TRBD2 (5 bases). The CDR3 extends over 17 amino acids. Trimming left V 4 bases short and J 4 bases short, with 18 bases between. Per germline, CDR1 SGHNT and CDR2 YYREEE (reference sequence). CDR3 amino acids: CASSPPPGLEGANVLTF. The DNA of the CDR3 is TGTGCCAGCAGCCCGCCCCCCGGACTGGAAGGGGCCAACGTCCTGACTTTC.

The chain employs TRBV7-6 and TRBJ2-1, with 7 bases lining up with TRBD2. V lost 2 bases to trimming and J lost 2 bases; unmatched junction nucleotides: 3. Germline V gene lookup returns CDR1 SGHVS and CDR2 FNYEAQ. The CDR3 sequence is 15 residues long. The CDR3 protein is CASSLLAGAYNEQFF. The CDR3 bases are TGTGCCAGCAGCTTACTGGCGGGGGCCTACAATGAGCAGTTCTTC.

The count of this clone is one. The chain links TRBV7-9 to TRBJ2-1, with D maybe TRBD1 (6 bases). Germline values: CDR1 SEHNR, CDR2 FQNEAQ (reference sequence). Trimming cost V 6 bases and J 3 bases, with 9 bases left between them. There are 13 residues in the CDR3. The DNA for the CDR3 is TGTGCCAGCAGGAACAGGGACTACAATGAGCAGTTCTTC. Its protein product is CASRNRDYNEQFF.

The chain couples TRBV29-1 to TRBJ2-1, with 8 bases that match TRBD2. This CDR3 has 15 amino acids. Germline loops: CDR1 SQVTM, CDR2 ANQGSEA. The trim removed 6 bases at V and 5 bases at J, leaving 12 bases unmatched. The CDR3 sequence is CSVLLADSQNNEQFF. CDR3 sequence (DNA): TGCAGCGTGTTACTAGCGGATTCCCAGAACAATGAGCAGTTCTTC.

This rearrangement joins TRBV6-1 to TRBJ2-3, with 8 bases aligning to TRBD1. CDR3 size: 17 residues. Germline CDR1 and CDR2: MNHNS and SASEGT. V gave up 0 bases and J gave up 2 bases; unmatched junction bases: 7. The CDR3 DNA reads TGTGCCAGCAGTGAAGCTATCGGGGACAGGACCACAGATACGCAGTATTTT. The encoded protein is CASSEAIGDRTTDTQYF.